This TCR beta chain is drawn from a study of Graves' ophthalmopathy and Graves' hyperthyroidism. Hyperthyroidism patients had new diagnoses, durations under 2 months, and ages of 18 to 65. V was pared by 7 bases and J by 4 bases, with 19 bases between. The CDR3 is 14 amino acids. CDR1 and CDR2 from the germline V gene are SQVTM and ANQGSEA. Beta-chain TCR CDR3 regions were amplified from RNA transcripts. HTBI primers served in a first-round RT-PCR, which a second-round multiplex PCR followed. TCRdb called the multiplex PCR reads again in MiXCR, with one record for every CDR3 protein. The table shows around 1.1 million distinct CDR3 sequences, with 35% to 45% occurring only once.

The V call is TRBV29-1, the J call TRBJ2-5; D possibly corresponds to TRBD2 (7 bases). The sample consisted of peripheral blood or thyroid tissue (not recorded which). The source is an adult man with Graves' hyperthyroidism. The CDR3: CSAGAGRVRETQYF. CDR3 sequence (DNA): TGCAGCGCGGGGGCAGGGAGGGTTCGAGAGACCCAGTACTTC.